These T cell receptor beta chains were read from a single sample in a study of PD-1 blockade in classical Hodgkin lymphoma. Some clones are missing from TCRdb's copy, which holds only in-frame ones; the method was immunoSEQ multiplex PCR. The sample includes 20,000 to 25,000 clones, over 60% of them seen just once. Sequencing was performed on peripheral blood mononuclear cells (PBMCs), taken before the fourth cycle of nivolumab. The receptors stem from a human donor with classical Hodgkin lymphoma. CDR3s include the opening cysteine and the closing phenylalanine or tryptophan. D genes are given only for firm matches. The size entry is marked missing in some rows and otherwise reads once, few, many or a size class.

clone_size	v_call	j_call	d_call	cdr3_nt	cdr3_aa
.	TRBV7-9	TRBJ1-5	.	TGTGCCAGCAGCTTAGTCAAAGACAGTGAGGTTCAGCCCCAGCATTTT	CASSLVKDSEVQPQHF
few	TRBV2	TRBJ1-6	TRBD1	TGTGCCAGCAGTGCCCAGGGACAGCGCAATTCACCCCTCCACTTT	CASSAQGQRNSPLHF
few	TRBV18	TRBJ2-7	.	TGTGCCAGCTCATCGACTCAGAACTACGAGCAGTACTTC	CASSSTQNYEQYF
.	TRBV15	TRBJ1-4	TRBD1	TGTGCCACCAGCAGAGGAGGAAGGACAGGGGGCGCGGGGGGCGAAAAACTGTTTTTT	CATSRGGRTGGAGGEKLFF
.	TRBV4-1	TRBJ2-7	TRBD1	TGCGCCAGCAGCCCCACAGGGGTCTTTGGCTACGAGCAGTACTTC	CASSPTGVFGYEQYF
once	TRBV7-2	TRBJ2-5	TRBD1	TGTGCCAGCAGTTTTACACTGACAGGGGCCAAAGAGACCCAGTACTTC	CASSFTLTGAKETQYF
.	TRBV14	TRBJ2-1	.	TGTGCCAGCAGCCCCCGACAGATTTTCTACAATGAGCAGTTCTTC	CASSPRQIFYNEQFF
few	TRBV7-9	TRBJ1-6	.	TGTGCCAGCAGCCCAGGGTTTGCTAATTCACCCCTCCACTTT	CASSPGFANSPLHF
.	TRBV28	TRBJ2-5	TRBD2	TGTGCCAGCAGTAATTATTGGAGCGGGAGGGCCCGGGGTGTCGAGACCCAGTACTTC	CASSNYWSGRARGVETQYF
.	TRBV28	TRBJ2-2	TRBD1	TGTGCCAGCAGCCAACGACAGGGGGCGAACACCGGGGAGCTGTTTTTT	CASSQRQGANTGELFF
.	TRBV21-1	TRBJ2-4	.	TGTGCCAGCAGCCAGGGACAGGGCCCGCGAATTCAGTACTTC	CASSQGQGPRIQYF
.	TRBV6-6	TRBJ1-6	.	TGTGCCAGCAGTTACCAGGTTGGCTCACCCCTCCACTTT	CASSYQVGSPLHF
.	TRBV4-2	TRBJ1-5	.	TGTGCCAGCAGCCAAGCTTCGACAGAACAGCCCCAGCATTTT	CASSQASTEQPQHF
.	TRBV12-2	TRBJ2-7	.	TGTGCAAGTCGCTTAGCTTTGCGGGGACAACTCAAACTCCACGAGCAGTACTTC	CASRLALRGQLKLHEQYF